These 23 T cell receptor beta chains originate from one sample sequenced in a study of cytomegalovirus exposure and HLA in healthy donors. PCR was performed using 60 Vbeta and 13 Jbeta primers. Sequencing used immunoSEQ multiplex PCR; TCRdb keeps in-frame clones, though not all of them. This table holds under 200,000 clones, roughly 77% found once. The sequenced material came from PBMCs. The receptors shown here come from a male donor in good health and CMV-seronegative.

The chain is built from TRBV27 and TRBJ2-7; the D gene is possibly TRBD1 (6 bases). V lost 6 bases, J lost 0 bases, and 9 bases lay in between. The CDR3 consists of 13 residues. Germline lookup yields CDR1 MNHEY and CDR2 SMNVEV (reference sequence). The CDR3: CASRDRSSYEQYF. Written as DNA, the CDR3 is TGTGCCAGCAGGGACAGAAGCTCCTACGAGCAGTACTTC.

This rearrangement joins TRBV9 to TRBJ1-6; 7 bases are a match to TRBD1. V lost 4 bases to trimming and J lost 7 bases; unmatched junction nucleotides: 5. Germline assignment: CDR1 SGDLS and CDR2 YYNGEE. The CDR3 loop spans 14 amino acids. CDR3 protein: CASSPTGENSPLHF. For the CDR3, the DNA is TGTGCCAGCAGCCCCACAGGGGAGAATTCACCCCTCCACTTT. The whole variable domain, filled in from reference TRBV9 and TRBJ1-6, reads DSGVTQTPKHLITATGQRVTLRCSPRSGDLSVYWYQQSLDQGLQFLIQYYNGEERAKGNILERFSAQQFPDLHSELNLSSLELGDSALYFCASSPTGENSPLHFGNGTRLTVT.

The count of this clone is one. This chain uses TRBV27 with TRBJ2-7, with 7 nucleotides matching TRBD1. This CDR3 has 15 amino acids. The trim removed 6 bases at V and 4 bases at J, leaving 12 bases unmatched. CDR1 and CDR2 from the germline V gene are MNHEY and SMNVEV (reference sequence). CDR3: CASSPNWDSRYEQYF. The DNA for the CDR3 is TGTGCCAGCAGCCCGAACTGGGACAGTCGGTACGAGCAGTACTTC.

In regard to this clone: Sequence at one end of the junction differs from germline and may be a read error. The CDR3 is CASSLVGSSYEHYF. CDR3 nucleotides: TGCGCCAGCAGCTTGGTGGGCAGCTCCTACGAGCATTACTTC. The chain employs TRBV5-1 and TRBJ2-7; D not certain. The CDR3 spans 14 residues. Looked up from germline, CDR1 is SGHRS and CDR2 is YFSETQ.

The chain uses TRBV5-4 and TRBJ1-5; no clear D. Germline assignment: CDR1 SGHNT and CDR2 YYREEE (reference sequence). The CDR3 extends over 16 amino acids. Trimming left V 0 bases short and J 1 base short, with 11 bases between. The chain's CDR3 is CASSLGGGASNQPQHF. CDR3 in DNA: TGTGCCAGCAGCTTGGGCGGCGGTGCGAGCAATCAGCCCCAGCATTTT.

The chain recombines TRBV7-8 with TRBJ2-2, with D tentatively TRBD1 (5 bases). This CDR3 spans 14 amino acids. V gave up 5 bases and J gave up 6 bases, with 13 bases separating them. CDR1 SGHVS and CDR2 FQNEAQ come from the germline V gene. For the CDR3, the DNA is TGTGCCAGCAGCACGGAGACAGTTCCCGGGGAGCTGTTTTTT. Residues: CASSTETVPGELFF.

V and J are TRBV7-3 and TRBJ2-3; maybe TRBD2 (6 bases). CDR1 SGHTA and CDR2 FQGTGA come from the germline V gene. Trimming cost V 5 bases and J 1 base, with 16 bases left between them. The CDR3 is made up of 16 amino acids. This chain's CDR3 is CASSQTGTWGTDTQYF. Written as DNA, the CDR3 is TGTGCCAGCAGCCAAACCGGGACTTGGGGCACAGATACGCAGTATTTT.

V and J are TRBV27 and TRBJ1-1; D may be TRBD1 (6 bases). Germline V CDR1 and CDR2: MNHEY, SMNVEV (reference sequence). Trimming took 2 bases from V and 4 from J, leaving 14 bases between them. The CDR3 has 15 amino acids. The CDR3 region is CASSLGYREFTEAFF. CDR3 in DNA: TGTGCCAGCAGTTTAGGCTACAGGGAGTTCACTGAAGCTTTCTTT.

This clone was detected a few times. This rearrangement joins TRBV7-9 to TRBJ2-6; possibly TRBD2 for D (6 bases). This CDR3 is 17 amino acids long. Germline CDR1 and CDR2: SEHNR and FQNEAQ (reference sequence). V was cut by 1 base and J by 3 bases, with 13 bases left in between. The CDR3 spells CASSLGEGGIGANVLTF. As DNA, the CDR3 is TGTGCCAGCAGCTTAGGAGAAGGAGGGATTGGGGCCAACGTCCTGACTTTC.

The chain couples TRBV27 to TRBJ1-2; 8 nucleotides line up with TRBD1. V dropped 5 bases and J dropped 8; count of bases not matched to a gene: 13. Germline values: CDR1 MNHEY, CDR2 SMNVEV (reference sequence). The CDR3 loop spans 15 amino acids. Here the CDR3 reads CASSHLSTGEMGYTF. The CDR3 nucleotides read TGTGCCAGCAGTCACCTTTCGACAGGGGAGATGGGCTACACCTTC.

The chain links TRBV6-5 to TRBJ1-5, with a tentative D call TRBD1 (6 bases). With 5 bases removed from V and 7 bases from J, the gap between germline ends came to 12 bases. The CDR3 spans 13 residues. Germline-derived CDR1 and CDR2 are MNHEY and SVGAGI. CDR3 sequence (DNA): TGTGCCAGCAGTCCCAGGGGCCGGCAGCCCCAGCATTTT. Amino acid sequence: CASSPRGRQPQHF.

This clone has more than one count but fewer than ten. The chain recombines TRBV6-5 with TRBJ1-2; tentative D call: TRBD1 (6 bases). Trimming left V 7 bases short and J 5 bases short, with 20 bases between. The CDR3 runs to 15 residues. Germline V lookup: CDR1 MNHEY, CDR2 SVGAGI. The CDR3 DNA sequence: TGTGCCAGCAAGTCAGGGACAAACAATCCGTATGGCTACACCTTC. This encodes CASKSGTNNPYGYTF.

The chain carries TRBV5-1 and TRBJ1-3, with 10 bases matching TRBD1. V lost 4 bases, J lost 4 bases, and 8 bases stayed unmatched. The germline V gene has CDR1 SGHRS and CDR2 YFSETQ. The CDR3 is 16 amino acids. CDR3 amino acids: CASSQDRGRRGNTIYF. Written as DNA, the CDR3 is TGCGCCAGCAGCCAAGACAGGGGGCGCCGGGGAAACACCATATATTTT.

This sequence joins TRBV7-3 and TRBJ2-2; weak D call: TRBD1 (6 bases). The CDR3 runs to 16 residues. Germline values: CDR1 SGHTA, CDR2 FQGTGA. The germline V and J ends were trimmed by 5 bases and 1 base, with 14 bases remaining between them. The CDR3 DNA reads as TGTGCCAGCAGCCCTCAGCCGGGACAGAACACCGGGGAGCTGTTTTTT. Its translation: CASSPQPGQNTGELFF. The whole variable domain, remainder taken from reference TRBV7-3 and TRBJ2-2, is GAGVSQTPSNKVTEKGKYVELRCDPISGHTALYWYRQSLGQGPEFLIYFQGTGAADDSGLPNDRFFAVRPEGSVSTLKIQRTERGDSAVYLCASSPQPGQNTGELFFGEGSRLTVL.

Here the CDR3 reads CASSRDRDGYTF. The CDR3 region has the DNA TGTGCCAGCAGCCGGGACAGGGATGGCTACACCTTC. The chain recombines TRBV9 with TRBJ1-2; the match to TRBD1 covers 9 bases. The length of the CDR3 is 12 residues. Losses at the gene ends were 4 bases for V and 6 bases for J; bases not matched to a gene: 1. Looked up from germline, CDR1 is SGDLS and CDR2 is YYNGEE.

This clone was seen more than once but under ten times. This sequence joins TRBV6-6 and TRBJ1-2, with a weak D call TRBD1 (5 bases). CDR1 and CDR2 from the germline V gene are MNHNY and SVGAGI (reference sequence). The CDR3 loop spans 16 amino acids. V was pared by 2 bases and J by 2 bases, with 15 bases between. In DNA, the CDR3 is TGTGCCAGCAGTTACCGGCACTCCCGGGGGAACTATGGCTACACCTTC. It encodes CASSYRHSRGNYGYTF.

The rearrangement uses TRBV28 and TRBJ2-1; 15 nucleotides line up with TRBD2. This CDR3 comprises 18 residues. V shed 10 bases and J 3 bases; nucleotides not matched to a gene: 13. The germline V gene has CDR1 MDHEN and CDR2 SYDVKM. CDR3 bases: TGTGCCACCTCCCTTGGGACTAGCGGGAGGACTCACTACAATGAGCAGTTCTTC. Its protein product is CATSLGTSGRTHYNEQFF.

To note about this clone: The sample holds other DNA sequences that translate to the same CDR3. The J gene is TRBJ2-7, the V gene TRBV27, with 9 nucleotides matching TRBD1. The trim removed 5 bases at V and 4 bases at J, leaving 6 bases unmatched. The CDR3 loop spans 14 amino acids. Looked up from germline, CDR1 is MNHEY and CDR2 is SMNVEV (reference sequence). Here the CDR3 reads CASSKDRGVYEQYF. DNA of the CDR3: TGTGCCAGCAGTAAGGACAGGGGCGTTTACGAGCAGTACTTC.

The V and J genes are TRBV5-6 and TRBJ2-5; 7 bases match TRBD1. The length of the CDR3 is 13 residues. J gave up 4 bases and V 3 bases, and 3 bases lay outside the gene matches. Germline lookup yields CDR1 SGHDT and CDR2 YYEEEE. This chain's CDR3 is CASSWAGGETQYF. The CDR3 DNA is TGTGCCAGCAGCTGGGCAGGGGGAGAGACCCAGTACTTC.

The chain has TRBV27 and TRBJ2-1; 8 nucleotides line up with TRBD2. CDR3 length equals 14 residues. J lost 10 bases, V lost 7 bases, and 12 bases had no gene match. The V gene's germline CDR1 is MNHEY and CDR2 SMNVEV (reference sequence). The CDR3 DNA sequence: TGTGCCAGCATCAGGAGTAGCGGGATGGAAGAGCAGTTCTTC. Its protein product is CASIRSSGMEEQFF.

The V gene is TRBV27, the J gene TRBJ2-3; unclear D gene. The CDR3 spans 14 residues. Germline lookup yields CDR1 MNHEY and CDR2 SMNVEV (reference sequence). The V gene lost 8 bases and the J gene lost 2 bases, with 14 bases spanning the gap. CDR3 protein: CASALWATTDTQYF. The CDR3 coding sequence is TGTGCCAGCGCATTGTGGGCTACCACAGATACGCAGTATTTT.

V gene TRBV25-1 combines with J gene TRBJ1-6; D call uncertain. V lost 11 bases and J lost 3, with 14 bases in between. CDR1 MGHDK and CDR2 SYGVNS come from the germline V gene. This CDR3 is built from 14 residues. CDR3 coding DNA: TGTGCCTCCAATCACGGTCTCTATAATTCACCCCTCCACTTT. It encodes CASNHGLYNSPLHF. The whole variable domain, remainder taken from reference TRBV25-1 and TRBJ1-6, is EADIYQTPRYLVIGTGKKITLECSQTMGHDKMYWYQQDPGMELHLIHYSYGVNSTEKGDLSSESTVSRIRTEHFPLTLESARPSHTSQYLCASNHGLYNSPLHFGNGTRLTVT.

CDR3 sequence: CASRGSGGFVGYTF. For the CDR3, the DNA is TGTGCCAGCAGGGGCTCGGGGGGGTTCGTTGGCTACACCTTC. The V call is TRBV6-5, the J call TRBJ1-2, with D possibly being TRBD1 (5 bases). Trimming removed 6 bases at V and 7 bases at J, with 18 bases between. The CDR3 runs 14 residues. CDR1 and CDR2 (germline): MNHEY, SVGAGI.